What follows is one TCR beta chain and its context. The CDR3 extends over 15 amino acids. The ends were cut back, 2 bases at V and 3 bases at J, with 13 bases in the middle. Germline-derived CDR1 and CDR2 are MGHRA and YSYEKL. These data originate in a study of Ad26.COV2.S vaccination and SARS-CoV-2 variants. Treatment: over 15 received Ad26.COV2.S at low or high dose, single or two shots; a few received placebo; per-sample allocation not given. Collection of the samples took place on day 63 after the first injection of vaccine or placebo. Clones were read by immunoSEQ multiplex PCR, and TCRdb kept only the in-frame ones, dropping some. This table holds around 400,000 clones, about four fifths found once.

This clonotype was sampled from a person aged 18-65 years who received the Ad26.COV2.S COVID-19 vaccine or a placebo. The source material was peripheral blood, sampled in a trial of Ad26.COV2.S vaccine versus placebo. The gene calls are TRBV4-1 and TRBJ1-1, with a tentative D call TRBD1 (5 bases). As DNA, the CDR3 is TGCGCCAGCAGCCAAAACCCCAGGGCGTACACTGAAGCTTTCTTT. Protein product: CASSQNPRAYTEAFF.